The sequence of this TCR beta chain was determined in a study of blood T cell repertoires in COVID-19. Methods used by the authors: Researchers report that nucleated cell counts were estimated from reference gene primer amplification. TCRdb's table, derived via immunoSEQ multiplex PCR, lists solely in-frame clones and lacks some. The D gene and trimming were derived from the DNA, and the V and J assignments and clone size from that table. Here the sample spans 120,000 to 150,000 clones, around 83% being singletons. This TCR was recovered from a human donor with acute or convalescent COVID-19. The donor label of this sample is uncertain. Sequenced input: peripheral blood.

The chain's CDR3 is CASSMSTGQGSNTIYF. The CDR3, as DNA: TGTGCCAGTAGTATGAGCACGGGACAGGGTTCAAACACCATATATTTT. This chain connects TRBV19 to TRBJ1-3; the match to TRBD1 covers 9 bases. The CDR3 extends over 16 amino acids. Germline CDR1 reads LNHDA; CDR2 reads SQIVND (reference sequence). J was trimmed by 6 bases and V by 3 bases; bases with no gene match: 9.